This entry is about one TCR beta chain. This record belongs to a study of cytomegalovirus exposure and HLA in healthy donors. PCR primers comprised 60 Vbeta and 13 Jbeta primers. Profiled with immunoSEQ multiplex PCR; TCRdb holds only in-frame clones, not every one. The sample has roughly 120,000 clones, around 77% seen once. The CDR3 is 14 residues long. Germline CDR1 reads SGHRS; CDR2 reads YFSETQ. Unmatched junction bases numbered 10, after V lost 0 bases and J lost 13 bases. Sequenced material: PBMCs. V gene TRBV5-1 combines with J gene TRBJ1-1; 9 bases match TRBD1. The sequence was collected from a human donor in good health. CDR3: CASSLVTGGPRGFF. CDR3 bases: TGCGCCAGCAGCTTGGTGACAGGGGGACCCAGAGGTTTCTTT.